This T cell receptor (beta chain) was sequenced for a study of blood T cell repertoires in COVID-19. Whole-study context: Samples came from the United States, Italy and Spain, spanning acute and convalescent COVID-19. PBMCs, B-cell-depleted T cells, or T cells were the source of the cDNA or gDNA that made up the material.

Original processing methods: Reference gene primer amplification gave nucleated cell count estimates. Assay used: immunoSEQ multiplex PCR; TCRdb lists only in-frame clones, some missing. D and trimming come from the DNA, and the V and J calls and clone size come from that table. The repertoire holds 410,000 or so clones, with 89% as singletons. With V trimmed by 0 bases and J by 8 bases, 6 bases remained unmatched. This CDR3 has 16 amino acids. Germline values: CDR1 LGHNA, CDR2 YNFKEQ. Sequenced input: peripheral blood. The clonotype was recovered from a woman aged 35 to 49 with COVID-19, enrolled during active disease. The chain combines TRBV4-2 with TRBJ1-6, with TRBD1 matching over 8 bases. The chain's CDR3 is CASSQENRGRDSPLHF. CDR3 nucleotide sequence: TGTGCCAGCAGCCAAGAGAACAGGGGGAGGGATTCACCCCTCCACTTT.